This T cell receptor beta chain was sequenced during a study of blood T cell repertoires in COVID-19. Study as a whole: COVID-19 samples from acute and convalescent phases originated in the United States, Italy and Spain.

Authors' processing steps: Amplification of reference gene primers provided the estimated nucleated cell counts. Here immunoSEQ multiplex PCR was the method, and the copy in TCRdb shows in-frame clones only, minus some. That table furnishes V, J and clone size, whereas the DNA furnished D and trimming. This sample has 70,000 or so clones; approximately 84% occur once, and the top ten carry around 9.9%. After removal of 5 bases from V and 4 bases from J, the junction contained 6 bases not matched to a gene. This CDR3 has 14 amino acids. Germline CDR1 reads MDHEN; CDR2 reads SYDVKM. The sequencing input was peripheral blood. This clonotype was sampled from a man aged 65-85 years with active or convalescent COVID-19. V is TRBV28 and J is TRBJ1-1; TRBD1 agrees at 8 bases. CDR3 residues: CASSTRGLGTEAFF. CDR3 bases: TGTGCCAGCAGTACCAGGGGGCTTGGCACTGAAGCTTTCTTT.